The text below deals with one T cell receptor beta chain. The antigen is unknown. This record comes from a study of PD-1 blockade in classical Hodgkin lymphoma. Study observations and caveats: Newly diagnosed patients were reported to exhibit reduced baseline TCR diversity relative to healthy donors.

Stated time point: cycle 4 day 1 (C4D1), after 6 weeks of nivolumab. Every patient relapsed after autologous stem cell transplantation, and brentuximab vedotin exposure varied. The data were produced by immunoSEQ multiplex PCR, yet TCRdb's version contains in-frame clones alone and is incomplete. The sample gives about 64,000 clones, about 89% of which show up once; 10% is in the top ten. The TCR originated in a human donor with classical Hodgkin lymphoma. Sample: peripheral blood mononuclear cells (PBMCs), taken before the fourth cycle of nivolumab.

The CDR3: CASSGTEAYGYTF. The CDR3 nucleotides are TGTGCCAGCAGTGGGACAGAGGCCTATGGCTACACCTTC. The chain uses TRBV6-1 and TRBJ1-2; a weak D match, TRBD1 (6 bases). CDR1 and CDR2 from the germline V gene are MNHNS and SASEGT. Trimming left V 4 bases short and J 4 bases short, with 10 bases between. This CDR3 region has 13 residues.